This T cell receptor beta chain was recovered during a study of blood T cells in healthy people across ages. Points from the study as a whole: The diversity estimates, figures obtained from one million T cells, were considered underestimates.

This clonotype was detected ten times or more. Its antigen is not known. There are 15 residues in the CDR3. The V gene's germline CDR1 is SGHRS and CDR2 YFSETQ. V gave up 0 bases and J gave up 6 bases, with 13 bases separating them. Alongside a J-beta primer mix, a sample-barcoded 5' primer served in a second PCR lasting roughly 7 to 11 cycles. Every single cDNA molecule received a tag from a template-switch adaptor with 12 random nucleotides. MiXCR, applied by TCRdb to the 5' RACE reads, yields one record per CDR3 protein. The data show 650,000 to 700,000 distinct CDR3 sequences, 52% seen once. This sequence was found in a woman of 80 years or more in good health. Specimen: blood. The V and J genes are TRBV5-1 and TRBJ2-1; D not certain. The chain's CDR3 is CASSLGFESSNEQFF. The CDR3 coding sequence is TGCGCCAGCAGCTTGGGGTTCGAGTCGAGCAATGAGCAGTTCTTC.